The clone carrying this T cell receptor (beta chain) occurred a few times. Trimming left V 3 bases short and J 4 bases short, with 7 bases between. Germline V gene lookup returns CDR1 KGHSH and CDR2 LQKENI. The CDR3 covers 13 residues. This sample stems from a study of CD8 T cells in Susac syndrome. The authors sequenced TCR beta from blood CD8+ and CD4+ T cells. Random hexamers served to reverse transcribe about 0.5 to 1 ug RNA. An immunoSEQ multiplex PCR generated amplified TCR beta CDR3 products spanning 54 Vbeta and 13 Jbeta. TCRdb re-called the immunoSEQ multiplex PCR reads through MiXCR, storing one row per CDR3 protein. The sample lists 90,000 to 150,000 distinct CDR3 sequences; roughly 92% were seen once.

Material: CD4+ T cells from PBMCs. The receptor's source is a human donor in good health. V gene TRBV18 combines with J gene TRBJ1-5; D ambiguous. The CDR3 protein is CASSPDRNQPQHF. DNA of the CDR3: TGTGCCAGCTCACCGGATCGAAATCAGCCCCAGCATTTT.